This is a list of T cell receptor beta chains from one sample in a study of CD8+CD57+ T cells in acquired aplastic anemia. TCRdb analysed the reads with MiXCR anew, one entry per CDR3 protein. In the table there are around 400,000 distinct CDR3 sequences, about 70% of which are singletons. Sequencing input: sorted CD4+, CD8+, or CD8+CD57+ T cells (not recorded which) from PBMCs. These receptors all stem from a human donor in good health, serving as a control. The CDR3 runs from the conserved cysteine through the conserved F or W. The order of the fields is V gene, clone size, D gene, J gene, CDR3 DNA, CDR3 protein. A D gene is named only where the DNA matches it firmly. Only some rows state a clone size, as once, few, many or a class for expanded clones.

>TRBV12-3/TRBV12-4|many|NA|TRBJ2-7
TGTGCCAGCAGCCTACGGTCGGACAGAGCCTACGAGCAGTACTTC
CASSLRSDRAYEQYF
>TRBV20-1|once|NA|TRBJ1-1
TGCAGTGCTAGAAGTGCCGTGGGTCGAACAGACCTTATCACTGAAGCTTTCTTT
CSARSAVGRTDLITEAFF
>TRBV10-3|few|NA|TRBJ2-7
TGTGCCATCACCCCGGAACAGTACTACGAGCAGTACTTC
CAITPEQYYEQYF
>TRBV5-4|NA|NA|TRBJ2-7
TGTGCCAGCAGCTGGCCATGGGCCTACGAGCAGTACTTC
CASSWPWAYEQYF
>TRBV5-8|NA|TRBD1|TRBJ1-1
TGTGCCAGCAGCACAGGGGGGGGGGACACTGAAGCTTTCTTT
CASSTGGGDTEAFF
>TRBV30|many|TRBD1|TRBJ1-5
TGTGCCTGGAGGAGACAGGGGGCTTATCAGCCCCAGCATTTT
CAWRRQGAYQPQHF
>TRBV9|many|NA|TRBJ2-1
TGTGCCAGCAGCGAGGATTACAATGAGCAGTTCTTC
CASSEDYNEQFF
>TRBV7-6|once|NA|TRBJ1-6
TGTGCCAGCAGCTTACGGGAGACCCAGTACCTCGTCCCATTT
CASSLRETQYLVPF
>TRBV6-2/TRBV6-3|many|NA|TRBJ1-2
TGTGCCAGCAGTTATGGAGGCTCCTCGGGAGGCTACACCTTC
CASSYGGSSGGYTF
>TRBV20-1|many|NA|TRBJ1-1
TGCAGTGCGGAAACGGGGCGATCCCCCGAGAACACTGAAGCTTTCTTT
CSAETGRSPENTEAFF
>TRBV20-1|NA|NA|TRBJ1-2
TGCAGTGCGAGCGGAGCTAGCGTGGAGAACACCTTC
CSASGASVENTF
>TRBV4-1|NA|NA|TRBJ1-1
TGCGCCAGCAGCCAAGATGGAGGGGTGGACACTGAAGCTTTCTTT
CASSQDGGVDTEAFF
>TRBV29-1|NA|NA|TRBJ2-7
TGCAGCGTTGAGGGGCAGGGACTCTACGAGCAGTACTTC
CSVEGQGLYEQYF
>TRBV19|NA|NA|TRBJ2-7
TGTGCCAGCTCCGGAGGACACACCTACGGGCAGTACTTC
CASSGGHTYGQYF
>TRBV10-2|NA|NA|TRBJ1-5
TGCGCCAGCAGCGAGGCGGGGTGGGGCCCTCAGCCCCAGCATTTT
CASSEAGWGPQPQHF
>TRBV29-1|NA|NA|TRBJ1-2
TGCATCTCCCCGGGTCCGAATGGCTACACCTTC
CISPGPNGYTF
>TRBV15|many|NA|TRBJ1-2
TGTGCCACCAGCAACCCCACCCAGGGAAACTATGGCTACACCTTC
CATSNPTQGNYGYTF
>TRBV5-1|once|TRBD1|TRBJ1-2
TGCGCCAGCAGCTTCGTCACAGGGGATAACTGGCCAAACTATGGCTACACCTTC
CASSFVTGDNWPNYGYTF
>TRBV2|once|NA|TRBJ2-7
TGTGCCAGCAGTGAAGGCGGGGCCCCCTACGAGCAGTACTTC
CASSEGGAPYEQYF
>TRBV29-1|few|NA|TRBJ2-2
TGCAGCGCAGAAGCAGGGCGCACCGGGGAGCTGTTTTTT
CSAEAGRTGELFF
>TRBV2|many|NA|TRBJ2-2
TGTGCCAGCAGTGAAGGGGGACCCAGGACCGGGGAGCTGTTTTTT
CASSEGGPRTGELFF
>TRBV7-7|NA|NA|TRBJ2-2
TGTGCCAGCAGCTCCCCGGGGGGCAGGGAGCAGTTCTTCTTTTTT
CASSSPGGREQFFFF
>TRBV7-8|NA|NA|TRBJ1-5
TGTGCCAGCATGGGGAGCAATCAGGGCCAGCATTTT
CASMGSNQGQHF
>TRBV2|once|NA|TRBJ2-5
TGTGCCAGCAGTGGATTGTCCAGAGATGGGGAGACCCAGTACTTC
CASSGLSRDGETQYF
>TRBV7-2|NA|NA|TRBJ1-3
TGTGCCAGCAGTCTAGAGGGGGGAGGGGGAAGCACAGATTTT
CASSLEGGGGSTDF
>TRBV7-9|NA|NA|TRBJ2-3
TGTGCCAGCAGCTTATCCGAGCATACGCAGCAGTATTTT
CASSLSEHTQQYF
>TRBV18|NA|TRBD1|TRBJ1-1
TGTGCCAGCCCCGACGTGGGACAGTTCTACACTGAAGCTTTCTTT
CASPDVGQFYTEAFF
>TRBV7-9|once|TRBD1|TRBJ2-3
TGTGCCAGCAGCGACAGGGTAACAGGTACGCAGTATTTT
CASSDRVTGTQYF
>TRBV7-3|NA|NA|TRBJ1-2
TGTGCCAGCAGTTTCGGGGAATGGTACACCTTC
CASSFGEWYTF
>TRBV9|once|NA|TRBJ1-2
TGTGCCAGCAGCGTAGCGGTGCACTTCTCTGGAAACAACACCTTC
CASSVAVHFSGNNTF
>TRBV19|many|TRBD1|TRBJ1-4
TGTGCCAGTAGTCGTTTCGGGACAGGGGAGAATGAAAAACTGTTTTTT
CASSRFGTGENEKLFF
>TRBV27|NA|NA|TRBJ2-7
TGTGCCAGCAGTTTTGGGGCCGGGACCCCCGTACACGAGCAGTACTTC
CASSFGAGTPVHEQYF
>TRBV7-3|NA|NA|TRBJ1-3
TGTGCCAGCAGCCCAGTGGGCAGGCCTGGCAACACCCTGTATTTT
CASSPVGRPGNTLYF
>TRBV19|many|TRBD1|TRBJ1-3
TGTGCCAGTAGTACGGGGACAGGGGGCGCGAGCCCTGGAAACACCACATATTTT
CASSTGTGGASPGNTTYF
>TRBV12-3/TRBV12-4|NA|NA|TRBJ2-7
TGTGCCAGCAGCCGTTCGGACTACGAGCAGTACTTC
CASSRSDYEQYF
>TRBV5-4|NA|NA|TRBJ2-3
TGTGCCAGCAGCGGCGGCTCCTCGAGGGATACGCAGTATTTT
CASSGGSSRDTQYF
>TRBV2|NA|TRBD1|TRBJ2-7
TGTGCCAGCAGCCGCGACAGGGGGACAGGCTACGAGCAGTACTTC
CASSRDRGTGYEQYF
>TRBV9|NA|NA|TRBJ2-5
TGTGCCAGCAGCCCCTCAGGGGTGAGAGCAGTACTTCACTTC
CASSPSGVRAVLHF
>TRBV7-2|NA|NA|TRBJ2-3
TGTGCCAGCAGCTTGCCGCTAGGGGCCGGGATATACACAGATACGCAGTATTTT
CASSLPLGAGIYTDTQYF
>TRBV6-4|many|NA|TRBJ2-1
TGTGCCAGCAGTGCCCTAAATCAGGGGAGTGAGCAGTTCTTC
CASSALNQGSEQFF
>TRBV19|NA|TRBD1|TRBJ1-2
TGTGCCAGTAGTACCCGGACAGGGAGTAACTATGGCTACACCTTC
CASSTRTGSNYGYTF
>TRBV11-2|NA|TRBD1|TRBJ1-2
TGTGCCAGCAGCCCAGGACGCGCAGGGGGCCGGCATTACACCTTC
CASSPGRAGGRHYTF
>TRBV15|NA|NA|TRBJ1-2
TGTGACACCAGCTTTTCGGCGGGGGGTGGCTACACCTTC
CDTSFSAGGGYTF